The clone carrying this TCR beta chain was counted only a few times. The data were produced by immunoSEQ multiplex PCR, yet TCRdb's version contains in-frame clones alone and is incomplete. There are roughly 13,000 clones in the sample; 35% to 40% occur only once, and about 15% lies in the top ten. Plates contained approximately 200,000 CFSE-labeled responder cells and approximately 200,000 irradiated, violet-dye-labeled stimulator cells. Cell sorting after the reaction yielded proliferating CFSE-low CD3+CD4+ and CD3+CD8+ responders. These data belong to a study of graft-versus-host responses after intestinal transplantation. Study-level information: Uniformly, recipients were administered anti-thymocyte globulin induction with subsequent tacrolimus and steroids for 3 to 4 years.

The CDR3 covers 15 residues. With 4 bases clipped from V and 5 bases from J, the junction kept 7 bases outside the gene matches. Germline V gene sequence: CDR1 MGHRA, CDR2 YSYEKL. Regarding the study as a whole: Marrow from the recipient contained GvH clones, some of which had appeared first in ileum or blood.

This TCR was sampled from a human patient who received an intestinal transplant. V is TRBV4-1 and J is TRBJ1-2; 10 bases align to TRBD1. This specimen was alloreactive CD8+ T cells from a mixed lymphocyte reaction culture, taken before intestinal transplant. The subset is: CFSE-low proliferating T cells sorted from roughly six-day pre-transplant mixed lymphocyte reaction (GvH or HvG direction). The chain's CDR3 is CASSPDRGSYYGYTF. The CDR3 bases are TGCGCCAGCAGCCCGGACAGGGGGTCCTATTATGGCTACACCTTC.